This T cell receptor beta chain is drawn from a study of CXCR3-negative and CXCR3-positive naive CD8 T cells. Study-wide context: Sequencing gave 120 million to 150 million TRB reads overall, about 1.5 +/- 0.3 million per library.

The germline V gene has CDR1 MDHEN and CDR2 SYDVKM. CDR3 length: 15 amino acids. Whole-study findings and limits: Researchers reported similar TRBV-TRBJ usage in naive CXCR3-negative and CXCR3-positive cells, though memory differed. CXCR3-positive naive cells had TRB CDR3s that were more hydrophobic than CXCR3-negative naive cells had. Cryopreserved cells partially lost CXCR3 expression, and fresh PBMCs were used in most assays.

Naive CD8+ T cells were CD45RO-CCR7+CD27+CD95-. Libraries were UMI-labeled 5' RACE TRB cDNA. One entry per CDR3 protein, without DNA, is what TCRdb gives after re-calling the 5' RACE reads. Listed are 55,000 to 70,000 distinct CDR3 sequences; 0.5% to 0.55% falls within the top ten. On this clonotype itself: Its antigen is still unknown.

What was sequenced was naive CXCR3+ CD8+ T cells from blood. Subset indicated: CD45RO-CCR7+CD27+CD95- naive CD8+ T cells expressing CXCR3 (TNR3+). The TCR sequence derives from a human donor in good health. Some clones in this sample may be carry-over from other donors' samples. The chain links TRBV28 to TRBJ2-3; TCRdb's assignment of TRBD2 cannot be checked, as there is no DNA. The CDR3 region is CASSLSGGLTDTQYF. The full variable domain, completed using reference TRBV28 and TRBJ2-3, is DVKVTQSSRYLVKRTGEKVFLECVQDMDHENMFWYRQDPGLGLRLIYFSYDVKMKEKGDIPEGYSVSREKKERFSLILESASTNQTSMYLCASSLSGGLTDTQYFGPGTRLTVL.